The TCR beta chain under discussion was sequenced for a study of blood T cell repertoires in COVID-19. The CDR3 totals 15 residues. Germline lookup yields CDR1 LNHDA and CDR2 SQIVND (reference sequence). V was pared by 5 bases and J by 2 bases, with 3 bases of the junction left unmatched. Authors' processing steps: Reference gene primers were amplified, and this amplification served to estimate nucleated cell counts. Sequencing was performed with immunoSEQ multiplex PCR; in TCRdb, only in-frame clones are kept and a portion is missing. That table supplies the V and J calls and clone size; D and trimming were determined from the DNA. The repertoire consists of 20,000 to 30,000 clones, with 94% occurring once and the leading ten covering roughly 3.7%.

Specimen: peripheral blood. This rearrangement joins TRBV19 to TRBJ2-2; 9 positions agree with TRBD2. This sequence was found in a human donor with active COVID-19. The donor label of this sample is uncertain. The CDR3 reads CASSRTSVNTGELFF. The CDR3 nucleotides are TGTGCCAGTAGTCGGACTAGCGTTAACACCGGGGAGCTGTTTTTT.